Listed below are T cell receptor beta chains from one sample, sequenced in a study of blood T cell repertoires in COVID-19. The table came from immunoSEQ multiplex PCR; TCRdb's copy has only in-frame clones and leaves some out. The table has hundreds of thousands of clones, roughly 85% seen once. Sequenced sample: peripheral blood. The receptors originated from a man aged 45-65 years with COVID-19, enrolled during active disease. Both conserved end residues are part of each CDR3. D genes are given only for firm matches. A clone size is listed for some rows: how often the clone was seen (once, few, many), or a class if it is expanded.

j_call,v_call,cdr3_length,d_call,clone_size,cdr3_aa,cdr3_nt
TRBJ2-3,TRBV7-9,14,TRBD1,few,CASTGTGSTDTQYF,TGTGCCAGCACGGGGACAGGGAGCACAGATACGCAGTATTTT
TRBJ1-2,TRBV29-1,12,-,once,CSVERRHYGYTF,TGCAGCGTTGAACGCAGGCACTATGGCTACACCTTC
TRBJ2-1,TRBV4-2,16,TRBD1,-,CASSQGGGAVVDEQFF,TGTGCCAGCAGCCAAGGAGGGGGCGCGGTCGTTGATGAGCAGTTCTTC
TRBJ2-3,TRBV7-2,19,TRBD2,-,CASSLALASGGLSTDTQYF,TGTGCCAGCAGCTTAGCGCTGGCTAGCGGGGGCCTTAGCACAGATACGCAGTATTTT
TRBJ1-1,TRBV3-1/TRBV3-2,15,TRBD1,-,CASSQGTGVITEAFF,TGTGCCAGCAGCCAAGGGACAGGGGTTATCACTGAAGCTTTCTTT
TRBJ2-3,TRBV7-3,14,-,-,CASSLSGLTDTQYF,TGTGCCAGCAGCTTAAGTGGCCTCACAGATACGCAGTATTTT
TRBJ2-1,TRBV19,13,TRBD2,-,CASWGRGRNEQFF,TGTGCCTCCTGGGGGAGGGGACGGAATGAGCAGTTCTTC
TRBJ1-1,TRBV19,15,TRBD1,-,CASTPPGQGPPEAFF,TGTGCCAGTACCCCCCCGGGACAGGGCCCCCCTGAAGCTTTCTTT
TRBJ2-1,TRBV24-1,16,TRBD2,-,CATAGLAGRTYNEQFF,TGTGCCACCGCGGGACTAGCGGGGCGCACCTACAATGAGCAGTTCTTC
TRBJ1-6,TRBV9,19,TRBD1,-,CASSVGPPAGGMTNSPLHF,TGTGCCAGCAGCGTAGGCCCTCCGGCAGGGGGAATGACGAATTCACCCCTCCACTTT
TRBJ1-2,TRBV6-6,14,-,-,CASSYDSFNYGYTF,TGTGCCAGCAGTTACGACAGCTTCAACTATGGCTACACCTTC
TRBJ2-2,TRBV30,14,-,-,CAAPHPANTGELFF,TGTGCTGCGCCCCACCCGGCGAACACCGGGGAGCTGTTTTTT
TRBJ2-1,TRBV10-1,16,TRBD2,-,CASCPPGAGGPYEQFF,TGCGCCAGCTGTCCGCCCGGAGCGGGGGGGCCCTATGAGCAGTTCTTC
TRBJ2-7,TRBV7-9,14,TRBD1,once,CASSTPGQGFKQYF,TGTGCCAGCAGCACTCCGGGACAGGGTTTCAAGCAGTACTTC
TRBJ2-7,TRBV7-2,17,TRBD1,-,CASSLAIAGGDRYEQYF,TGTGCCAGCAGCTTAGCGATCGCAGGGGGAGATAGGTACGAGCAGTACTTC
TRBJ2-7,TRBV7-9,15,TRBD1,-,CASSPVAGGSYEQYF,TGTGCCAGCAGCCCTGTGGCAGGGGGCTCCTACGAGCAGTACTTC
TRBJ2-2,TRBV2,17,TRBD1,few,CASSDPIDGQGTGELFF,TGTGCCAGCAGTGATCCGATCGATGGACAGGGCACCGGGGAGCTGTTTTTT
TRBJ2-7,TRBV5-1,13,TRBD1,-,CASTGQGLYEQYF,TGCGCCAGCACGGGACAGGGCCTCTACGAGCAGTACTTC
TRBJ2-4,TRBV19,14,-,once,CASSIGGTKNIQYF,TGTGCCAGTAGTATTGGGGGGACTAAAAACATTCAGTACTTC
TRBJ1-2,TRBV12-3/TRBV12-4,12,-,-,CASRGLNYGYTF,TGTGCCAGCAGGGGGCTTAACTATGGCTACACCTTC
TRBJ1-4,TRBV28,14,-,-,CASSREGTNEKLFF,TGTGCCAGCAGTCGGGAGGGCACTAATGAAAAACTGTTTTTT
TRBJ1-2,TRBV4-2,15,TRBD1,-,CASSQDLGGHDGYTF,TGTGCCAGCAGCCAAGATTTAGGGGGCCATGATGGCTACACCTTC
TRBJ1-6,TRBV3-1/TRBV3-2,16,TRBD1,-,CASSRDRGVYNSPLHF,TGTGCCAGCAGCCGGGACAGGGGGGTCTATAATTCACCCCTCCACTTT
TRBJ1-2,TRBV28,15,TRBD1,-,CASSIHQGAGYGYTF,TGTGCCAGCAGTATACACCAGGGGGCGGGCTATGGCTACACCTTC
TRBJ2-1,TRBV3-1/TRBV3-2,15,TRBD1,-,CASSTSGTGVREQFF,TGTGCCAGCAGCACTTCCGGGACAGGCGTCCGAGAGCAGTTCTTC
TRBJ1-6,TRBV3-1/TRBV3-2,15,TRBD1,few,CASSPRDRVQSPLHF,TGTGCCAGCAGCCCCCGGGACAGGGTTCAATCACCCCTCCACTTT
TRBJ2-7,TRBV7-8,17,TRBD2,-,CASSLRSGGASRHEQYF,TGTGCCAGCAGCTTACGTAGCGGGGGGGCTTCCCGACACGAGCAGTACTTC
TRBJ2-6,TRBV3-1/TRBV3-2,16,-,-,CASSRAHRVGANVLTF,TGTGCCAGCAGCCGGGCCCACAGGGTTGGGGCCAACGTCCTGACTTTC
TRBJ2-2,TRBV6-5,14,-,once,CASSYWPVTGELFF,TGTGCCAGCAGTTACTGGCCAGTCACCGGGGAGCTGTTTTTT